The entry below describes one TCR beta chain. The junction does not match germline at one end; this may be a read error. The method was immunoSEQ multiplex PCR; TCRdb's version includes in-frame clones alone and lacks a portion of them. In the table there are approximately 260,000 clones, 75% to 95% of which are singletons. The sample is drawn from a study of blood T cell repertoires in COVID-19. Study at large: Whether acute or convalescent, the COVID-19 samples came from the United States, Italy and Spain. The analysed material was cDNA or gDNA that came from T cells, B-cell-depleted T cells, or PBMCs.

Participants' reported clinical history set cohort assignment. The source is a woman aged 18-29 years who had recovered from COVID-19. The sample comprised PBMCs or T cells enriched from blood (not recorded which).

The CDR3 sequence is CASSLGYGDSLF. The CDR3 bases are TGTGCCAGCAGCTTGGGGTACGGCGACAGCCTCTTC. The V gene is TRBV5-4, the J gene TRBJ2-7; possibly TRBD1 for D (5 bases). Germline V CDR1 and CDR2: SGHNT, YYREEE (reference sequence). This CDR3 region has 12 residues.